The source of this TCR beta chain is a study of identical twins' blood T cells. Study details: Approximately 12 libraries, six alpha and six beta, gave roughly 51 million reads. Broader study findings: Twins reportedly had markedly more similar V usage than unrelated donors, even among out-of-frame TCRbeta clonotypes. Shared environment remains a possible cause of twin similarity.

This clonotype came up a few times. The antigen remains unidentified. CDR1 and CDR2 (germline): LGHNA, YSLEER. The CDR3 has 14 amino acids. The ends were cut back, 1 base at V and 7 bases at J, with 11 bases in the middle. TCR cDNA libraries were made from RNA using a previously described, modified protocol. TCRdb ran MiXCR on the 5' RACE reads and lists one entry per CDR3 protein. Of 300,000 to 450,000 distinct CDR3 sequences in the sample, more than 25% are singletons; the top ten hold roughly 5.5%. This sequence was found in a woman aged 18 to 49 in good health. The chain uses TRBV4-3 and TRBJ2-1; TRBD2 might be the D (5 bases). Sequencing was done on a sample of PBMCs. In nucleotides, the CDR3 is TGCGCCAGCAGCCAAGGCCGGGGTGTGAATGAGCAGTTCTTC. Protein product: CASSQGRGVNEQFF.